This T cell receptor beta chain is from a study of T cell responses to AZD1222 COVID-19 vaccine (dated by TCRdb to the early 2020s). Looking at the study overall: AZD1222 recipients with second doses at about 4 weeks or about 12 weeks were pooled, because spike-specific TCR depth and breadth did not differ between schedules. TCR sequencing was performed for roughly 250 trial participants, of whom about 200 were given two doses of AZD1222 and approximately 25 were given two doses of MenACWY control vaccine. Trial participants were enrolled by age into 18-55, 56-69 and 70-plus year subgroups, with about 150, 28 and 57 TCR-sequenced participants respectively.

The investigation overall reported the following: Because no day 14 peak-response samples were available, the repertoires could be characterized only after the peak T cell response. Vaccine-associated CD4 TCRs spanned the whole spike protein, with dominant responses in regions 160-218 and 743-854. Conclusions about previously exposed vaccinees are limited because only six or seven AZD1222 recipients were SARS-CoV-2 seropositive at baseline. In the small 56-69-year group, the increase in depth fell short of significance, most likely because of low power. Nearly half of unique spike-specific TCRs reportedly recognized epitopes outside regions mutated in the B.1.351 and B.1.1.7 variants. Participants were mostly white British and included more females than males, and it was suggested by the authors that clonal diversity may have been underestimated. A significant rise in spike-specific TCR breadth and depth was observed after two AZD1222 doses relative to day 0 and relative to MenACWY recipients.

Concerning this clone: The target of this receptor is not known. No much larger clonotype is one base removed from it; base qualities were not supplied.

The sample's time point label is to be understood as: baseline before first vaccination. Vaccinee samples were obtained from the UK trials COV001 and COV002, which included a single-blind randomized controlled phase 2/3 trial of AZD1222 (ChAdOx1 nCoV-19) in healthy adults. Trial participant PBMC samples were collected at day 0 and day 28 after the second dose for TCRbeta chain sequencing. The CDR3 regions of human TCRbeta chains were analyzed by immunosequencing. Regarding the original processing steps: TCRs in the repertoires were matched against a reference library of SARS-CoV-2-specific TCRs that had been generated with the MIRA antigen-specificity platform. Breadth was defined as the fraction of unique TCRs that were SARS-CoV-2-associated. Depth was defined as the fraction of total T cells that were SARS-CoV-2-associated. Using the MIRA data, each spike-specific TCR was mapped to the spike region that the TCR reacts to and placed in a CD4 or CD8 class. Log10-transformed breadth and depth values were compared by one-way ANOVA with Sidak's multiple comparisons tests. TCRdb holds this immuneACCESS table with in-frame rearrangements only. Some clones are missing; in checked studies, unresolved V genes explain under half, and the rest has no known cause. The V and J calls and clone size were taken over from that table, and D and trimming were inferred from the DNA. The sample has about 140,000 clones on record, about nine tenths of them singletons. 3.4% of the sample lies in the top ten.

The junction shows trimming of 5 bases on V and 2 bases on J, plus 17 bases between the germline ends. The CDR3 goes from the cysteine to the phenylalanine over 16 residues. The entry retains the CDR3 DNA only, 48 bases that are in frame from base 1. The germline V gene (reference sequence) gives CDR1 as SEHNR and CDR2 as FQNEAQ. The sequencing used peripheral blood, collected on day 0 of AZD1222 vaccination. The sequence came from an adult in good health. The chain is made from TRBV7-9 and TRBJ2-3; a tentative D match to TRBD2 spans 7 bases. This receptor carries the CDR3 CASSLLAGASTDTQYF. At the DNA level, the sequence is TGTGCCAGCAGCCTTCTCGCGGGGGCGTCCACAGATACGCAGTATTTT.